This T cell receptor (beta chain) was sequenced in a study of control samples from healthy donors and cancer patients. Repertoires were generated with immunoSEQ multiplex PCR, while TCRdb's copy carries only in-frame clones and drops some. The sample consists of 100,000 to 150,000 clones, 70% to 90% of them appearing once. There are 14 residues in the CDR3. The trim removed 4 bases at V and 2 bases at J, leaving 5 bases unmatched. The V gene's germline CDR1 is SGHNT and CDR2 YYREEE (reference sequence). The clonotype was recovered from a middle-aged man in good health. Sequenced sample: blood. V is TRBV5-4 and J is TRBJ2-5; 7 bases are a match to TRBD1. The CDR3 is CASSEGTVQETQYF. CDR3 bases: TGTGCCAGCAGCGAGGGGACAGTGCAAGAGACCCAGTACTTC.